This T cell receptor beta chain derives from a study of cytomegalovirus exposure and HLA in healthy donors. PCR primers comprised 60 Vbeta and 13 Jbeta primers. The table came from immunoSEQ multiplex PCR; TCRdb's copy has only in-frame clones and leaves some out. The sample lists roughly 150,000 clones, roughly 70% occurring once. Findings and caveats of the study: An assumption of roughly uniform sequencing depth across donors underlay the presence/absence analyses.

The CDR3 runs to 13 residues. The junction had 4 bases not matched to a gene; V was cut back by 6 bases and J by 6 bases. Germline CDR1 SGHTA, CDR2 FQGNSA. In this sample, this clone turned up a few times. The antigen is unknown. This rearrangement joins TRBV7-2 to TRBJ2-1, with 8 bases that match TRBD2. The TCR comes from a man in his forties or fifties in good health and CMV-seronegative. Sequencing used PBMCs. The CDR3 sequence: CASRSAGGNEQFF. The CDR3 DNA sequence: TGTGCCAGCAGATCCGCGGGGGGCAATGAGCAGTTCTTC.